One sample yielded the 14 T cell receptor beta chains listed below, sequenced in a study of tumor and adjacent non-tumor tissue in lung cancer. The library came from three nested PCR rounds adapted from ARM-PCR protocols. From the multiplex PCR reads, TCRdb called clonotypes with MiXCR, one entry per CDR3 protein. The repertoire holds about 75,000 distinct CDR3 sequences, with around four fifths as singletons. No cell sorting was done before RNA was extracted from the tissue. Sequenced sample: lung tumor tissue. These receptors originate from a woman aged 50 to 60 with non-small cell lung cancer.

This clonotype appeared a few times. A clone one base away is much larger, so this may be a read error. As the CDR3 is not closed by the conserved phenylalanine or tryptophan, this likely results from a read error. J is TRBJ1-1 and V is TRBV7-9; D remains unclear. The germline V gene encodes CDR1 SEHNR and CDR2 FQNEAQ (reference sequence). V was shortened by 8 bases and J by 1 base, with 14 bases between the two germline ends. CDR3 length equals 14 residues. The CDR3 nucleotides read TGTGCCAGCGGCTACTCCGCGAGGAACACTGAAGCTTTCTCT. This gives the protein CASGYSARNTEAFS.

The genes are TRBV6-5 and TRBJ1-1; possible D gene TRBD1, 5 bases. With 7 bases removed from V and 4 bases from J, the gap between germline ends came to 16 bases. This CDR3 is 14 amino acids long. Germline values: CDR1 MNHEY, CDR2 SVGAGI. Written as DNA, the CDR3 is TGTGCCAGCACCTCACAAGGGGTTGTCACTGAAGCTTTCTTT. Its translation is CASTSQGVVTEAFF.

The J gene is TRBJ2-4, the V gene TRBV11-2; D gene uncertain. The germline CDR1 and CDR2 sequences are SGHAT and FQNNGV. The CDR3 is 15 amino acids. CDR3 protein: CVRSFPCGIGDIQYF. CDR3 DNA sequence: TGTGTCAGGAGTTTCCCTTGCGGAATTGGGGACATTCAGTACTTC.

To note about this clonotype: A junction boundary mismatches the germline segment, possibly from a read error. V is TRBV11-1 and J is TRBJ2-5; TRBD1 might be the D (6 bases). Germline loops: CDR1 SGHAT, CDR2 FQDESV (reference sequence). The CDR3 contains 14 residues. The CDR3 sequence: CASSPGQGVETQHF. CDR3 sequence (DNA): TGTGCAAGCAGCCCGGGACAAGGCGTAGAGACCCAGCACTTC.

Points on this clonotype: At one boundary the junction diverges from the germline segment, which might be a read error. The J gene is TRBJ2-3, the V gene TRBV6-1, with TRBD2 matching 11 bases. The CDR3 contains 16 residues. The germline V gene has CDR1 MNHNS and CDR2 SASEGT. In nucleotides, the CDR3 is TGTGCCAACAGTGAGACCTTAGCGGGAGGGCGCGATACCCAGTATTTC. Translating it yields CANSETLAGGRDTQYF.

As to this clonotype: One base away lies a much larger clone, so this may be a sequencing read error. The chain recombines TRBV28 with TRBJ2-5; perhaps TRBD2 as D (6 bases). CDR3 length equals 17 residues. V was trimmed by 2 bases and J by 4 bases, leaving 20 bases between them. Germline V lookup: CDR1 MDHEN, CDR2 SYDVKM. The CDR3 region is CASSLTPYPGEVETQYF. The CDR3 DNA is TGTGCCAGCAGTTTAACACCCTATCCGGGGGAGGTAGAGACCCAGTACTTC.

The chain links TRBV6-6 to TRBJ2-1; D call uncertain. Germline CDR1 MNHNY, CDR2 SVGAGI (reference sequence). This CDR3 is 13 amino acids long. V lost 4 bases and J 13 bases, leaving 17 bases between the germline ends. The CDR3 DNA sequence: TGTGCCAGCAGTTCCCCCGAGACTGGTGATCAGTTCTTC. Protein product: CASSSPETGDQFF.

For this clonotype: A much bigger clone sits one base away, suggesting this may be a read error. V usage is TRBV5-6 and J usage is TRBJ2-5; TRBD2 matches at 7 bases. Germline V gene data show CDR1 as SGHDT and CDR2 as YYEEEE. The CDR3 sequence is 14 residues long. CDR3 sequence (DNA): TGTACCAGCAGCCGCCTCGGGACTAACTTGCCCCAGTACTTC. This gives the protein CTSSRLGTNLPQYF.

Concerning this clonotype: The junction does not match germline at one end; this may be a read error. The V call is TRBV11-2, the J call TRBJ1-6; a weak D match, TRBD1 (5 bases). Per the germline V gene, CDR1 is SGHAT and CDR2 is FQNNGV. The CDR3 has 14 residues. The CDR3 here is CASSLDRCNSPLHF. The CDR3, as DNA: TGTGCAAGCAGCTTAGACAGATGTAATTCACCCCTCCACTTC.

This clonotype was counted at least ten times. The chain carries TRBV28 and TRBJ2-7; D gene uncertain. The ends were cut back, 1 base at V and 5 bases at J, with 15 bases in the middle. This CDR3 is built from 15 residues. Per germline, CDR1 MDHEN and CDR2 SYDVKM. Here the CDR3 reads CASSLSDPRDHEQYF. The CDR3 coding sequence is TGTGCCAGCAGTTTATCGGATCCTAGAGACCACGAGCAGTACTTC. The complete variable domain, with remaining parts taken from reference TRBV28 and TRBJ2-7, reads DVKVTQSSRYLVKRTGEKVFLECVQDMDHENMFWYRQDPGLGLRLIYFSYDVKMKEKGDIPEGYSVSREKKERFSLILESASTNQTSMYLCASSLSDPRDHEQYFGPGTRLTVT.

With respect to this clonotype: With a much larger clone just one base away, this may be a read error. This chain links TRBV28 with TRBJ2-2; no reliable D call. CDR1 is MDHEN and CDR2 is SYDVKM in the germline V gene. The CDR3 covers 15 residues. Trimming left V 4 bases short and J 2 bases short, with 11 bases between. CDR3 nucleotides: TGTGCCAGCAGTTACCACCGCGGAAACACCGGGGAGCTGTTTTTT. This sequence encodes CASSYHRGNTGELFF.

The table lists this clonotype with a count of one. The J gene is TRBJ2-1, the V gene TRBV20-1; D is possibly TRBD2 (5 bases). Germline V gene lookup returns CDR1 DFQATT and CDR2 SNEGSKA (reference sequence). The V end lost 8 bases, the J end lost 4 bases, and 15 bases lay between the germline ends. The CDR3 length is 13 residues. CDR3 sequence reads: CSPIPTRYNEQFF. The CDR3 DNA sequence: TGCAGTCCTATACCTACTAGATACAATGAGCAGTTCTTC.

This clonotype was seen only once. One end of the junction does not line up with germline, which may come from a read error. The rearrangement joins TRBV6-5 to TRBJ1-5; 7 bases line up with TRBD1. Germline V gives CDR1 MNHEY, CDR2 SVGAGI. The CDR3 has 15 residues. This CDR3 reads CTSSYSDREGQPQHF. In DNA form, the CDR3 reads TGCACCAGCAGTTACTCAGACAGGGAAGGCCAGCCCCAGCATTTT.

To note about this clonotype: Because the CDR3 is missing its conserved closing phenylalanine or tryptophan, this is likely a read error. DNA of the CDR3: TGTGCCAGCAGAGGGGGGGCACGGTTATTGAGCACTGAAGCTTTCCTT. Translated, it gives CASRGGARLLSTEAFL. The genes are TRBV7-8 and TRBJ1-1, with a possible D match to TRBD1 (6 bases). Germline CDR1 reads SGHVS; CDR2 reads FQNEAQ. Deletions cut 6 bases from V and 4 bases from J, with 21 bases between. The CDR3 sequence is 16 residues long.